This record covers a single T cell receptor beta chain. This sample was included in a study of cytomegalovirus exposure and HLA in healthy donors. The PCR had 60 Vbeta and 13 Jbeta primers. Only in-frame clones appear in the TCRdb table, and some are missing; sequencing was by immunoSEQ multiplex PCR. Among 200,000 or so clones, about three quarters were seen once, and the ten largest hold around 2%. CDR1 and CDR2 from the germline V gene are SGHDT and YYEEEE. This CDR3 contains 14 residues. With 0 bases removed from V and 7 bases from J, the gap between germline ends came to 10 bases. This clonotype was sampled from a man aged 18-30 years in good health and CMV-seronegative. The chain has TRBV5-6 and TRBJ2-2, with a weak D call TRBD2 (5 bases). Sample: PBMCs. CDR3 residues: CASSLVRSGGELFF. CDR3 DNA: TGTGCCAGCAGCTTGGTACGGAGCGGCGGGGAGCTGTTTTTT. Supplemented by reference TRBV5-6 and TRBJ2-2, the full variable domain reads DAGVTQSPTHLIKTRGQQVTLRCSPKSGHDTVSWYQQALGQGPQFIFQYYEEEERQRGNFPDRFSGHQFPNYSSELNVNALLLGDSALYLCASSLVRSGGELFFGEGSRLTVL.